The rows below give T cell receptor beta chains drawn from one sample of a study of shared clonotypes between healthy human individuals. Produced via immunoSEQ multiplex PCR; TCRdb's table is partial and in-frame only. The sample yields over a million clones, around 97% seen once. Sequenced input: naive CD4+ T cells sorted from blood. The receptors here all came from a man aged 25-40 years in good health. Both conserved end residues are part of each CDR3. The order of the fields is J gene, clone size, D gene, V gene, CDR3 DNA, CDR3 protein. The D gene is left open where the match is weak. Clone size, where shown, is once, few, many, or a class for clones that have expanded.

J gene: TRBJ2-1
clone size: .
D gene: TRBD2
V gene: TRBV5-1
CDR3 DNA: TGCGCCAGCAGCTCGGGACTAGCGGTCAATGAGCAGTTCTTC
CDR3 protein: CASSSGLAVNEQFF

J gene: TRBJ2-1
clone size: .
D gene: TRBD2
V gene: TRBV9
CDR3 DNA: TGTGCCAGCAGCGGGGGACTGAGAAGCGGGAGGCGATTTTACAATGAGCAGTTCTTC
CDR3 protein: CASSGGLRSGRRFYNEQFF

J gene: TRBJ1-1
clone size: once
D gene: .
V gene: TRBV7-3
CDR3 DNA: TGTGCCAGCAGCTTAATTGGGAACACTGAAGCTTTCTTT
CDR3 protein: CASSLIGNTEAFF

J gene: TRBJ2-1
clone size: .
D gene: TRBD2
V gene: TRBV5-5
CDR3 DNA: TGTGCCAGCAGCTCCAGAGAGACTAGCGGGAGAGGGGGTTACAATGAGCAGTTCTTC
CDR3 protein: CASSSRETSGRGGYNEQFF

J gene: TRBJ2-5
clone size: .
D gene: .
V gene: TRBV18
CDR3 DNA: TGTGCCAGCTCCCTGCGAGGTGGCTACTCGGACTTC
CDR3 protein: CASSLRGGYSDF

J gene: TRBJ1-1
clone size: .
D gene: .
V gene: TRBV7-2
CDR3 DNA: TGTGCCAGCAATCTGAGGGGTGGCACTGAAGCTTTCTTT
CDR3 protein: CASNLRGGTEAFF

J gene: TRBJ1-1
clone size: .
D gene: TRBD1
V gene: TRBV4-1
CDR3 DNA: TGCGCCAGCAGCCAAGCGGTGCCCAGGGGGCTTTTGTACACTGAAGCTTTCTTT
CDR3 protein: CASSQAVPRGLLYTEAFF

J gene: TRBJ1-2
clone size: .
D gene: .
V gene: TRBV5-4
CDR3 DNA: TGTGCCACAAAAAGGAACTATGGCTACACCTTC
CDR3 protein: CATKRNYGYTF

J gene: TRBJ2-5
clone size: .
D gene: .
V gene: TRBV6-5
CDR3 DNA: TGTGCCAGCAGTTATGGTCAGGGCGCGGGAGAGACCCAGTACTTC
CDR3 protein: CASSYGQGAGETQYF

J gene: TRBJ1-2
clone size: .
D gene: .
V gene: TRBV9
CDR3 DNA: TGTGCCAGCAGCCCACGGGTCTCGCCATATGGCTACACCTTC
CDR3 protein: CASSPRVSPYGYTF

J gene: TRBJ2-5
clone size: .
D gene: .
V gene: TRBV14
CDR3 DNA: TGTGCCAGCAGCCGAGACAGGAACCGCCAAGAGACCCAGTACTTC
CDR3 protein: CASSRDRNRQETQYF

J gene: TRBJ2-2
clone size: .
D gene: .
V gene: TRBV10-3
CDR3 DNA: TGTGCCATCAGTGAAGGCGGGACCTACACCGGGGAGCTGTTTTTT
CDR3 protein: CAISEGGTYTGELFF

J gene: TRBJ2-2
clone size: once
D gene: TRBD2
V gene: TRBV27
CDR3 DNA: TGTGCCAGCAGTTTGTTGGGCGGGAGGGCGGCCGGGGAGCTGTTTTTT
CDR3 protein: CASSLLGGRAAGELFF

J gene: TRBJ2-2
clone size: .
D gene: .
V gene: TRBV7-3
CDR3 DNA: TGTGCCAGCAGCTTAAGTTCTGGCGGAGGGACCGGGGAGCTGTTTTTT
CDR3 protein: CASSLSSGGGTGELFF

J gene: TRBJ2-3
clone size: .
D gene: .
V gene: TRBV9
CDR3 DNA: TGTGCCAGCAGCGTAGCAACAGGGTCGGTAGATACGCAGTATTTT
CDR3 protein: CASSVATGSVDTQYF

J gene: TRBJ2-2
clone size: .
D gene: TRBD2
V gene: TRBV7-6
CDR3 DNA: TGTGCCAGCAGCGTGGCGGGAGCCTACACCGGGGAGCTGTTTTTT
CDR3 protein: CASSVAGAYTGELFF

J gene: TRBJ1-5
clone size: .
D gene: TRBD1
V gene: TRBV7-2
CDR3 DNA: TGTGCCAGCAGCCCTTCCCGGACAGGACAGCCCCAGCATTTT
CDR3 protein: CASSPSRTGQPQHF

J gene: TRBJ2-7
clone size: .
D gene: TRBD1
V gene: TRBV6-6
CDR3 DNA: TGTGCCAGCTCCCCTCCGGGACAGGGAAGGAGCGAGCAGTACTTC
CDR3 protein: CASSPPGQGRSEQYF

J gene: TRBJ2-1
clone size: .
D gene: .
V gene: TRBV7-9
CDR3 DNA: TGTGCCAGCAGCCCTGAGTACAATGAGCAGTTCTTC
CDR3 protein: CASSPEYNEQFF

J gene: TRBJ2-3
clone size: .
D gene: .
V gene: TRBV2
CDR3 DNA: TGTGCCAGCAGTGGTTACACAGATACGCAGTATTTT
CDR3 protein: CASSGYTDTQYF

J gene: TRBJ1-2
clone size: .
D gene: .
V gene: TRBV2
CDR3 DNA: TGTGCCAGCAGGCGACATGGGGATGGCTACACCTTC
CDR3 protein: CASRRHGDGYTF

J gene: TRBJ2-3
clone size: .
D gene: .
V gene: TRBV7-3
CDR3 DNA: TGTGCCAGCAGCGCAGGGGGGATCACAGATACGCAGTATTTT
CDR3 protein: CASSAGGITDTQYF

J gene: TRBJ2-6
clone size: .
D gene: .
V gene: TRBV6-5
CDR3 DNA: TGTGCCAGCAGCCACAGGTTCCCTGGGGCCAACGTCCTGACTTTC
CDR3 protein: CASSHRFPGANVLTF

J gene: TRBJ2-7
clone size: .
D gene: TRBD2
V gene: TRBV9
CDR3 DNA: TGTGCCAGCAGCGTAGATCTAGCGGGACCGTCCGAGCAGTACTTC
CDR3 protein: CASSVDLAGPSEQYF

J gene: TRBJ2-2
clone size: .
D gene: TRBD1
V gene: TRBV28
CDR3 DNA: TGTGCCAGCAGTGGGCCGGGACAGTCGAACACCGGGGAGCTGTTTTTT
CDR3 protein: CASSGPGQSNTGELFF

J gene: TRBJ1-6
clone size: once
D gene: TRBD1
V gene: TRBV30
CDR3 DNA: TGTGCCTGGAGCGGACAGGGGAATTCACCCCTCCACTTT
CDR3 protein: CAWSGQGNSPLHF

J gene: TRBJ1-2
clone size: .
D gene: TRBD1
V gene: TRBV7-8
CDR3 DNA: TGTGCCAGCAGCTCCACTTTGACAGGGGGCAATACCTTC
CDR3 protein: CASSSTLTGGNTF

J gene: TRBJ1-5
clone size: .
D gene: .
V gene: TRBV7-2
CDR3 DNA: TGTGCCAGCAGCTTAGCACAGGGCATCAATCAGCCCCAGCATTTT
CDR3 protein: CASSLAQGINQPQHF

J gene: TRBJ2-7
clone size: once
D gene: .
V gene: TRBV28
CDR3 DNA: TGTGCCAGCAGTTACCTAGCGCGGGACTACGAGCAGTACTTC
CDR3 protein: CASSYLARDYEQYF

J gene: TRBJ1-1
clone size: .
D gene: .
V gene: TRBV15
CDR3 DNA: TGTGCCACCAGCAGAGATCTTCCAACAGGGTCCACTGAAGCTTTCTTT
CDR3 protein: CATSRDLPTGSTEAFF

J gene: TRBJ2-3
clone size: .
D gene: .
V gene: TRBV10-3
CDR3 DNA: TGTGCCATCAATCCGGGGAGCACAGATACGCAGTATTTT
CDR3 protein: CAINPGSTDTQYF

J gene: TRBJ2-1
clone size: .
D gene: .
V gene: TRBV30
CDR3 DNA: TGTGCCTGGAGTGTACACAGTCCGGGGGTCACCAAATACAATGAGCAGTTCTTC
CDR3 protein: CAWSVHSPGVTKYNEQFF

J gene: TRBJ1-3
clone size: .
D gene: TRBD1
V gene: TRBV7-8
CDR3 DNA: TGTGCCAGCAGCTTAGCGCGTAACAGGGGTGTTGGAAACACCATATATTTT
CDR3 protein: CASSLARNRGVGNTIYF

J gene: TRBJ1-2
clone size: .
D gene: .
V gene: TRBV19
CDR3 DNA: TGTGCCAGTAGTCTACACACTGGCTACACCTTC
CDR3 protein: CASSLHTGYTF

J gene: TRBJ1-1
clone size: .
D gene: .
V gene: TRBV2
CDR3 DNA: TGTGCCAGCAGTGAAGATTCTTTGGCCACTGAAGCTTTCTTT
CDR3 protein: CASSEDSLATEAFF

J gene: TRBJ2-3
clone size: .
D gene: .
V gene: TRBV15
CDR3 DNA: TGTGCCACCTCCCACCGGGGGCGTGCAGATACGCAGTATTTT
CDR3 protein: CATSHRGRADTQYF

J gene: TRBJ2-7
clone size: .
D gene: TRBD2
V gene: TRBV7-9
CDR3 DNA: TGTGCCAGCAGCTATAGCGGGAGACACGAGCAGTACTTC
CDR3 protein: CASSYSGRHEQYF

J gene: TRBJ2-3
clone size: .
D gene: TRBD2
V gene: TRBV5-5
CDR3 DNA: TGTGCCAGCAGCTTGGCCTTGACTAGCGGGAGAGATACGCAGTATTTT
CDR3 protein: CASSLALTSGRDTQYF

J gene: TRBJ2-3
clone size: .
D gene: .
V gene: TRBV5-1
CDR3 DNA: TGCGCCAGCAGTGTTCAGCTAGCGGATACGCAGTATTTT
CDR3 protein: CASSVQLADTQYF

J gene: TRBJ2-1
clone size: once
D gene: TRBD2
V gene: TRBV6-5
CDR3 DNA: TGTGCCAGCAGGGGGACTAGCGGAACCTACAATGAGCAGTTCTTC
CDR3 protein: CASRGTSGTYNEQFF

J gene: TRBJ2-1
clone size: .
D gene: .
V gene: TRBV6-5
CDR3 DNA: TGTGCCAGCAGCCACGTGGGTGGTGAGCAGTTCTTC
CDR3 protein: CASSHVGGEQFF

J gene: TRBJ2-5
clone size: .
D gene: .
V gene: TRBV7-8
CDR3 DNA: TGTGCCAGCAGCTTAGTATTGCTTGGCAGCCGGATTACCCAGTACTTC
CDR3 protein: CASSLVLLGSRITQYF

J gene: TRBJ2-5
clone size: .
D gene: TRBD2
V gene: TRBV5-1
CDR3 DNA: TGCGCCAGCAGCTCGAGGGCGCATACTAGCGTACTTCAAGAGACCCAGTACTTC
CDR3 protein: CASSSRAHTSVLQETQYF

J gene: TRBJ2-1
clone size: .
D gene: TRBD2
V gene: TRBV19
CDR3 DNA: TGTGCCAGTAGTATTCAACTAGCGGGAGCCAATGAGCAGTTCTTC
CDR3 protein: CASSIQLAGANEQFF